This TCR beta chain stems from a study of T cells in Graves' hyperthyroidism and ophthalmopathy. Study-level background: Specimen type is peripheral blood, collected at initial diagnosis prior to any treatment.

On this clonotype: Its antigen is not identified.

Germline CDR1 SGHDT, CDR2 YYEEEE. This CDR3 is built from 15 residues. The ends were cut back, 5 bases at V and 0 bases at J, with 11 bases in the middle. General study results and limits: Onset of ophthalmopathy came a median roughly 6.4 months after the model predicted it. Researchers report that a 13 V-J model separated ophthalmopathy from stable hyperthyroidism.

Amplification of TCR beta CDR3 regions used RNA as the template. During a first-round RT-PCR of the TCR CDR3, the HTBI primer set was used. One entry per CDR3 protein results from TCRdb running MiXCR on the multiplex PCR reads. The sample has about 53,000 distinct CDR3 sequences; less than 50% are singletons. The material sequenced was blood. The receptor was derived from a woman under 40 with Graves' ophthalmopathy. The J gene is TRBJ1-4, the V gene TRBV5-6; D is perhaps TRBD1 (5 bases). Here the CDR3 DNA reads TGTGCCAGCAGACCTGACAGTGCAACTAATGAAAAACTGTTTTTT. Protein product: CASRPDSATNEKLFF.